This T cell receptor (beta chain) originates from a study of cytomegalovirus exposure and HLA in healthy donors. The CDR3 spans 13 residues. Per germline, CDR1 GTSNPN and CDR2 SVGIG (reference sequence). The V gene lost 3 bases and the J gene lost 0 bases, with 8 bases spanning the gap. In nominal health when sampled, donors likely had unrecorded immune exposures nonetheless. PCR amplification relied on 60 Vbeta primers (plus 13 Jbeta primers). The repertoire was sequenced with immunoSEQ multiplex PCR; TCRdb's copy has only in-frame clones and lacks some. The table has some 180,000 clones, about four fifths seen once.

The chain joins TRBV30 to TRBJ1-1; D gene uncertain. This clonotype originated in a female donor in good health and CMV-seronegative. The sequenced sample was PBMCs. CDR3 DNA: TGTGCCTGGAGGGCCCAGGTGAACACTGAAGCTTTCTTT. It codes for CAWRAQVNTEAFF.